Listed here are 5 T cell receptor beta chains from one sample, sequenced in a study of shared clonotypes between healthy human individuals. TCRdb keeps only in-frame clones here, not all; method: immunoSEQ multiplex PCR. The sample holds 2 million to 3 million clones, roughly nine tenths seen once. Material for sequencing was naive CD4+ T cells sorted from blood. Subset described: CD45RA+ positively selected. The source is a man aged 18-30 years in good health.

CDR3 protein: CASSPRTGRQYF. DNA of the CDR3: TGTGCCAGTAGTCCCCGGACAGGTCGACAGTACTTC. The J gene is TRBJ2-7, the V gene TRBV19, with 7 nucleotides matching TRBD1. With V trimmed by 5 bases and J by 10 bases, 8 bases remained unmatched. The CDR3 covers 12 residues. Germline CDR1 LNHDA, CDR2 SQIVND (reference sequence).

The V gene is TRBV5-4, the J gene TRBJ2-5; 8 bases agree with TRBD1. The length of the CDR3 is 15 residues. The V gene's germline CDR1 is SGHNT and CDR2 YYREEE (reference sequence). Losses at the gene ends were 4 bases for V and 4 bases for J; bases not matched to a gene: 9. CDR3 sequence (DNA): TGTGCCAGCAGCCGCGTGGGACAGGATGGAGAGACCCAGTACTTC. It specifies CASSRVGQDGETQYF.

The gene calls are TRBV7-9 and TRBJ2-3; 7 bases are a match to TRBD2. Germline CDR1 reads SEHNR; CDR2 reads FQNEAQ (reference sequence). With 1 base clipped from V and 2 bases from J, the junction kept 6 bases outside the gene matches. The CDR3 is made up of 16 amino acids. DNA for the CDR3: TGTGCCAGCAGCTTAGTCGTGGGAGGGGCCACAGATACGCAGTATTTT. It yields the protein CASSLVVGGATDTQYF.

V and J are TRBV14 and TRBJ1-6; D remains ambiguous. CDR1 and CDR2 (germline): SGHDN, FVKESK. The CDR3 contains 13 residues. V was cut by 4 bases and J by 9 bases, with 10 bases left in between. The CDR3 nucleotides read TGTGCCAGCAGCCTAGTAGAGAGTTCACCCCTCCACTTT. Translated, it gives CASSLVESSPLHF.

CDR3 region: CASSLASRETQYF. CDR3 nucleotides: TGTGCCAGCAGCTTAGCTAGTCGAGAGACCCAGTACTTC. The chain is built from TRBV7-2 and TRBJ2-5, with unresolved D. CDR1 is SGHTA, CDR2 FQGNSA, per germline. This CDR3 has 13 amino acids. Trimming left V 0 bases short and J 4 bases short, with 6 bases between.